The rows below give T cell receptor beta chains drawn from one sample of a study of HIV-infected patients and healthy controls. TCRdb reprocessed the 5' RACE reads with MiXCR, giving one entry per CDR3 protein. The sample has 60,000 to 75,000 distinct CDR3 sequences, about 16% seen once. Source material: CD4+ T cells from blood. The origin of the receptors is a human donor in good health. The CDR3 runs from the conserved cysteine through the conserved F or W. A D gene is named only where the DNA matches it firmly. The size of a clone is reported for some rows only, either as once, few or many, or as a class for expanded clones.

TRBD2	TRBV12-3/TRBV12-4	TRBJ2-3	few	CASSLDPGLAKDTQYF	TGTGCCAGCAGTTTAGATCCCGGACTAGCCAAAGATACGCAGTATTTT
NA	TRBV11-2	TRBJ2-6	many	CASSLVPHSGANVLTF	TGTGCCAGCAGCTTAGTCCCCCACTCTGGGGCCAACGTCCTGACTTTC
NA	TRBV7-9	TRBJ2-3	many	CASSRAVSADTQYF	TGTGCCAGCAGCCGAGCGGTATCCGCAGATACGCAGTATTTT
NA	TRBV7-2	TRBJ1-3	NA	CASSWRGPSSGNTIYF	TGTGCCAGCAGTTGGCGGGGACCGAGCTCTGGAAACACCATATATTTT
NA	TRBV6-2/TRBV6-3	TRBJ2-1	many	CASSYWYNEQFF	TGTGCCAGCAGTTACTGGTACAATGAGCAGTTCTTC
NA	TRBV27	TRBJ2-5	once	CASSLSAGIDGETQYF	TGTGCCAGCAGTTTATCGGCGGGGATCGATGGAGAGACCCAGTACTTC
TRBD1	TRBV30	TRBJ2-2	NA	CAWSVRGQTLTGELFF	TGTGCCTGGAGTGTACGGGGACAGACACTAACCGGGGAGCTGTTTTTT
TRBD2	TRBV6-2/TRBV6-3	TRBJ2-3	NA	CASSRRGETDTQYF	TGTGCCAGCAGCAGGCGGGGGGAGACAGATACGCAGTATTTT
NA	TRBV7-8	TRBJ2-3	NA	CASSWGETAPTDTQYF	TGTGCCAGCAGCTGGGGGGAGACAGCACCAACAGATACGCAGTATTTT
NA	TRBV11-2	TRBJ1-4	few	CASSFGSSGANEKLFF	TGTGCCAGCAGCTTCGGTTCATCAGGGGCTAATGAAAAACTGTTTTTT
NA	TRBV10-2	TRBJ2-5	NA	CASRDGEETQYF	TGCGCCAGCAGGGACGGCGAAGAGACCCAGTACTTC
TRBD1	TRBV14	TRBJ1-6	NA	CASSQGTVYNSPLHF	TGTGCCAGCAGCCAGGGGACAGTCTATAATTCACCCCTCCACTTT
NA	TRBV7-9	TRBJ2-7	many	CASGALYEQYF	TGTGCCAGCGGTGCCTTATACGAGCAGTACTTC
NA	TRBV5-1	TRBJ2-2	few	CASSLHLANTGELFF	TGCGCCAGCAGCCTCCACCTAGCGAACACCGGGGAGCTGTTTTTT
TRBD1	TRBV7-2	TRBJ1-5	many	CASSLVQGAGQPQHF	TGTGCCAGCAGCTTAGTACAGGGGGCTGGTCAGCCCCAGCATTTT
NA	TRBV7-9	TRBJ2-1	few	CASSLVIVSYNEQFF	TGTGCCAGCAGCTTAGTGATAGTCTCCTACAATGAGCAGTTCTTC
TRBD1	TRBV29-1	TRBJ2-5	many	CSADTTGAMETQYF	TGCAGCGCTGATACGACAGGGGCAATGGAGACCCAGTACTTC
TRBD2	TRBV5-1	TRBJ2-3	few	CASSLLAGTPDTQYF	TGCGCCAGCAGCCTGCTAGCGGGAACCCCAGATACGCAGTATTTT
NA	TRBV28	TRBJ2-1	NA	CASSFSGVSNEQFF	TGTGCCAGCAGTTTTTCGGGGGTCTCCAATGAGCAGTTCTTC
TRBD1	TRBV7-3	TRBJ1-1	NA	CASSTYLTSGTGQLGTEAFF	TGTGCCAGCAGCACTTACCTAACCTCCGGGACAGGGCAATTGGGTACTGAAGCTTTCTTT
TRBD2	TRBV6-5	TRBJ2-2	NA	CASSLLATNTGELFF	TGTGCCAGCAGTCTACTAGCGACGAACACCGGGGAGCTGTTTTTT
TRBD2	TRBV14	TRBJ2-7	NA	CASSQALAGIYEQYF	TGTGCCAGCAGCCAAGCTCTAGCGGGAATATACGAGCAGTACTTC
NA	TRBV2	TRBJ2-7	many	CASRPGPLREQYF	TGTGCCAGCAGGCCGGGACCTCTGCGCGAGCAGTACTTC
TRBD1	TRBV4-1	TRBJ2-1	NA	CASSRVTGTGLSYNEQFF	TGCGCCAGCAGCCGCGTCACCGGGACAGGGCTCTCCTACAATGAGCAGTTCTTC
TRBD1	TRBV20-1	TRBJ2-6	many	CSARPSTGTGANVLTF	TGCAGTGCTAGACCCTCGACAGGGACTGGGGCCAACGTCCTGACTTTC
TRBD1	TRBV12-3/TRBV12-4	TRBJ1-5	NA	CASRLTGADNQPQHF	TGTGCCAGCAGGTTGACAGGGGCCGACAATCAGCCCCAGCATTTT
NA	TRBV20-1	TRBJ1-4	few	CSASGTGEKLFF	TGCAGTGCCTCAGGGACGGGTGAAAAACTGTTTTTT
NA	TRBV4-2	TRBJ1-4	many	CASSSQGGTTNEKLFF	TGTGCCAGCAGCAGCCAAGGGGGAACAACTAATGAAAAACTGTTTTTT
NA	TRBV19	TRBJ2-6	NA	CASTPLTAVLSGANVLTF	TGTGCCAGCACCCCCTTGACAGCTGTCCTTTCTGGGGCCAACGTCCTGACTTTC
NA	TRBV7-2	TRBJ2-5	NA	CASSLAGGPNTQYF	TGTGCCAGCAGCTTAGCGGGGGGGCCTAATACCCAGTACTTC
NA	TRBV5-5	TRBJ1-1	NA	CASSPNSVNTEAFF	TGTGCCAGCAGTCCCAATTCGGTGAACACTGAAGCTTTCTTT
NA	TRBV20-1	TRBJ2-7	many	CSARAGENEQYF	TGCAGTGCTAGAGCGGGGGAGAACGAGCAGTACTTC
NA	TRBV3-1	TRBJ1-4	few	CASSQDPGVKSEKLFF	TGTGCCAGCAGCCAAGACCCAGGGGTCAAGAGTGAAAAACTGTTTTTT
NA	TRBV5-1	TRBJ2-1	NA	CASSFEGGSYNEQFF	TGCGCCAGCAGCTTTGAGGGGGGCTCCTACAATGAGCAGTTCTTC
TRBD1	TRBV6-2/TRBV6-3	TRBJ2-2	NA	CASSYSGTGGVLDTGELFF	TGTGCCAGCAGTTACTCCGGGACAGGGGGCGTGTTGGACACCGGGGAGCTGTTTTTT
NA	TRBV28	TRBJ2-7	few	CASSLSSYEQYF	TGTGCCAGCAGTTTGAGCTCCTACGAGCAGTACTTC
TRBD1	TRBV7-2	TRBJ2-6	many	CASSDRVVSGANVLTF	TGTGCCAGCAGTGACAGGGTCGTTTCTGGGGCCAACGTCCTGACTTTC
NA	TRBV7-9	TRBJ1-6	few	CASSLAMTKLPFSPLHF	TGTGCCAGCAGCTTAGCAATGACGAAGTTACCCTTTTCACCCCTCCACTTT
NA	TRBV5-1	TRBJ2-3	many	CASSVSTDTQYF	TGCGCCAGCAGCGTTAGCACAGATACGCAGTATTTT
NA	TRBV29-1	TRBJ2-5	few	CSGAGPQETQYF	TGCAGCGGAGCGGGCCCACAAGAGACCCAGTACTTC
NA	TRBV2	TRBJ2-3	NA	CASSEALTDTQYF	TGTGCCAGCAGTGAAGCCCTCACAGATACGCAGTATTTT
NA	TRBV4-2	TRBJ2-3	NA	CASSQQAAGTDTQYF	TGTGCCAGCAGCCAACAGGCGGCGGGCACAGATACGCAGTATTTT
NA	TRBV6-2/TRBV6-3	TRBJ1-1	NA	CASSVTGSGAEAFF	TGTGCCAGCAGCGTAACAGGGTCTGGGGCTGAAGCTTTCTTT
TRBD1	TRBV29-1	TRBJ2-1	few	CSAIGTGYHNEQFF	TGCAGCGCCATTGGGACAGGCTATCACAATGAGCAGTTCTTC
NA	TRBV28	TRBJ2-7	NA	CASSLPGSYEQYF	TGTGCCAGCAGTTTACCCGGATCCTACGAGCAGTACTTC
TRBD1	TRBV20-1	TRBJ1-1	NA	CSVWRDRVRRYGAPEAFF	TGCAGTGTATGGAGGGACAGGGTTCGAAGATACGGGGCGCCTGAAGCTTTCTTT
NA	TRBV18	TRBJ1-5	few	CASSPEAIQPQHF	TGTGCCAGCTCACCGGAGGCGATTCAGCCCCAGCATTTT
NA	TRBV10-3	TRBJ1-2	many	CAIRKEGTNYGYTF	TGTGCCATCAGAAAGGAGGGAACTAACTATGGCTACACCTTC
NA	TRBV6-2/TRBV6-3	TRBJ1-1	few	CASSYKLETEAFF	TGTGCCAGCAGTTACAAACTCGAGACAGAAGCTTTCTTT
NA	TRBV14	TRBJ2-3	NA	CASSQASSHTQYF	TGTGCCAGCAGCCAAGCAAGTTCCCATACGCAGTATTTT
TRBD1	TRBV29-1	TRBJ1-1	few	CSVEVTGVHTEAFF	TGCAGCGTTGAGGTTACAGGGGTACACACTGAAGCTTTCTTT
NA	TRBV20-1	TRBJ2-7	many	CSGTQGGRYEQYF	TGCAGTGGCACACAGGGAGGGCGTTACGAGCAGTACTTC
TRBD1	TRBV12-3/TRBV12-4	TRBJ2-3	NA	CASTETGWQYF	TGTGCCAGCACCGAGACAGGGTGGCAGTATTTT
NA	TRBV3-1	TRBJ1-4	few	CASSQGTIGRREKLFF	TGTGCCAGCAGCCAGGGGACAATCGGGCGTCGAGAAAAACTGTTTTTT
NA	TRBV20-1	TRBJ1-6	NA	CSARAHGQGRFGNSPLHF	TGCAGTGCTAGAGCGCATGGGCAGGGGAGGTTTGGCAATTCACCCCTCCACTTT